The 32 T cell receptor beta chains given below trace back to one sample, sequenced in a study of T-cell memory formation after mild COVID-19. TCRdb itself ran the 5' RACE reads through MiXCR, one entry per CDR3 protein. The sample carries approximately 300,000 distinct CDR3 sequences, just under 20% recorded once. The material sequenced was PBMCs or a T cell subset sorted from them (not recorded which). The receptors here all came from a young man who had mild COVID-19 (a few samples of this study predate the infection). Cell type and time point are not known.

This clonotype was picked up a small number of times. This chain uses TRBV15 with TRBJ2-5; D is undetermined. Deletions cut 5 bases from V and 2 bases from J, with 15 bases between. The CDR3 is 15 amino acids. The germline V gene has CDR1 LNHNV and CDR2 YYDKDF (reference sequence). CDR3 sequence reads: CATSARLGEQETQYF. The CDR3 DNA sequence: TGTGCCACCAGCGCTAGGCTCGGAGAACAAGAGACCCAGTACTTC.

There are a few counts of this clonotype. Here the CDR3 DNA reads TGTGCCAGCAGCCCTTGGCCGGCAGGGCAGACTTTCGAAGCTTTCTTT. This gives the protein CASSPWPAGQTFEAFF. The rearrangement uses TRBV5-6 and TRBJ1-1, with D perhaps TRBD1 (5 bases). The CDR3 is 16 amino acids. The germline V gene has CDR1 SGHDT and CDR2 YYEEEE. Trimming cost V 4 bases and J 8 bases, with 24 bases left between them.

The J gene is TRBJ2-7, the V gene TRBV6-2 or TRBV6-3; D assignment may be TRBD1 or TRBD2 (6 bases each). Germline V gene data show CDR1 as MNHEY and CDR2 as SVGEGT. CDR3 length equals 15 residues. Deletions cut 4 bases from V and 5 bases from J, with 18 bases between. The CDR3 DNA reads TGTGCCAGCAGTTTTCCGGGGGCCAGTCCCGACGAGCAGTACTTC. Protein product: CASSFPGASPDEQYF.

This clonotype was detected a few times. This sequence joins TRBV6-5 and TRBJ2-3, with a weak D call TRBD2 (7 bases). Germline V gene data show CDR1 as MNHEY and CDR2 as SVGAGI. V was clipped by 6 bases and J by 2 bases, with 12 bases between them. The CDR3 is made up of 14 amino acids. The CDR3 nucleotides read TGTGCCAGCAGGACGGGGGGCGCCACAGATACGCAGTATTTT. Amino acids: CASRTGGATDTQYF.

The chain employs TRBV2 and TRBJ1-1; D is undetermined. Germline values: CDR1 SNHLY, CDR2 FYNNEI. With 2 bases removed from V and 5 bases from J, the gap between germline ends came to 12 bases. This CDR3 has 14 residues. The CDR3 sequence is CASSETWSQTEAFF. The CDR3 nucleotides are TGTGCCAGCAGTGAAACTTGGTCGCAAACTGAAGCTTTCTTT. Variable domain in full (rest from reference TRBV2 and TRBJ1-1): EPEVTQTPSHQVTQMGQEVILRCVPISNHLYFYWYRQILGQKVEFLVSFYNNEISEKSEIFDDQFSVERPDGSNFTLKIRSTKLEDSAMYFCASSETWSQTEAFFGQGTRLTVV.

This clonotype was found a few times. The DNA of the CDR3 is TGTGCCTGGAGTGTACAGGGTGGCTACACCTTC. It codes for CAWSVQGGYTF. V and J are TRBV30 and TRBJ1-2, with D perhaps TRBD1 (6 bases). Germline CDR1 and CDR2: GTSNPN and SVGIG (reference sequence). The CDR3 spans 11 residues. V gave up 0 bases and J gave up 7 bases, with 6 bases separating them.

This clonotype was seen a few times. The rearrangement uses TRBV5-1 and TRBJ1-6; a weak D match, TRBD1 (5 bases). Germline values: CDR1 SGHRS, CDR2 YFSETQ. The CDR3 sequence is 14 residues long. The V gene lost 2 bases and the J gene lost 9 bases, with 12 bases spanning the gap. CDR3 sequence reads: CASSLLTASSPLHF. CDR3 sequence (DNA): TGCGCCAGCAGCTTACTGACAGCTTCTTCACCCCTCCACTTT.

The chain carries TRBV20-1 and TRBJ2-1; 9 positions agree with TRBD2. The length of the CDR3 is 15 residues. CDR1 and CDR2 from the germline V gene are DFQATT and SNEGSKA (reference sequence). V was pared by 1 base and J by 6 bases, with 7 bases of the junction left unmatched. CDR3 sequence reads: CSARALAGFPNEQFF. CDR3 bases: TGCAGTGCTAGAGCCCTAGCGGGGTTCCCCAATGAGCAGTTCTTC.

In its sample, this clonotype was seen a few times. The chain employs TRBV5-1 and TRBJ2-5; D possibly matches TRBD1 or TRBD2 (6 bases each). Germline-derived CDR1 and CDR2 are SGHRS and YFSETQ. The CDR3 has 14 residues. The V end lost 4 bases, the J end lost 5 bases, and 15 bases lay between the germline ends. The CDR3 sequence: CASSPDTGAETQYF. The CDR3 DNA reads as TGCGCCAGCAGCCCAGACACGGGGGCGGAGACCCAGTACTTC.

V usage is TRBV5-1 and J usage is TRBJ2-5, with TRBD2 identical over 12 bases. The CDR3 has 16 residues. V lost 6 bases, J lost 4 bases, and 10 bases stayed unmatched. CDR1 and CDR2 from the germline V gene are SGHRS and YFSETQ. The CDR3 coding sequence is TGCGCCAGCACCCCTAGCGGGGGGGGAATCGGAGAGACCCAGTACTTC. It is translated as CASTPSGGGIGETQYF. The full variable domain, in which reference TRBV5-1 and TRBJ2-5 provide the parts outside the CDR3, is KAGVTQTPRYLIKTRGQQVTLSCSPISGHRSVSWYQQTPGQGLQFLFEYFSETQRNKGNFPGRFSGRQFSNSRSEMNVSTLELGDSALYLCASTPSGGGIGETQYFGPGTRLLVL.

The chain employs TRBV5-1 and TRBJ2-7; TRBD2 matches 13 bases. This CDR3 spans 17 amino acids. Germline V gives CDR1 SGHRS, CDR2 YFSETQ. J lost 2 bases, V lost 4 bases, and 9 bases had no gene match. This CDR3 reads CASSQGLAGIATYEQYF. DNA of the CDR3: TGCGCCAGCAGCCAGGGACTAGCGGGGATCGCCACCTACGAGCAGTACTTC.

This clonotype was observed many times. This chain links TRBV28 with TRBJ2-1, with 7 bases that match TRBD1. This CDR3 is 16 amino acids long. Germline values: CDR1 MDHEN, CDR2 SYDVKM. V was pared by 5 bases and J by 5 bases, with 12 bases of the junction left unmatched. Here the CDR3 DNA reads TGTGCCAGCAGTCCGCCTCGGGACAGCCACAACAATGAGCAGTTCTTC. Its translation is CASSPPRDSHNNEQFF.

This clonotype has more than one count but fewer than ten. This chain joins TRBV7-2 and TRBJ1-5; D gene ambiguous. In germline, CDR1 is SGHTA, CDR2 FQGNSA. The CDR3 is 13 amino acids. V dropped 0 bases and J dropped 7 bases, with 7 bases sitting between them. The CDR3 sequence is CASSLALQQPQHF. CDR3 sequence (DNA): TGTGCCAGCAGCTTAGCGCTGCAACAGCCCCAGCATTTT. The whole variable domain, filled in from reference TRBV7-2 and TRBJ1-5, reads GAGVSQSPSNKVTEKGKDVELRCDPISGHTALYWYRQSLGQGLEFLIYFQGNSAPDKSGLPSDRFSAERTGGSVSTLTIQRTQQEDSAVYLCASSLALQQPQHFGDGTRLSIL.

This clonotype occurred a few times. The chain has TRBV10-3 and TRBJ2-1, with D perhaps matching TRBD1 (5 bases). From germline, CDR1 is ENHRY and CDR2 SYGVKD. The CDR3 is made up of 14 amino acids. V was cut by 6 bases and J by 3 bases, with 12 bases left in between. The CDR3 is CAISPGLGYNEQFF. In DNA, the CDR3 is TGTGCCATCAGCCCAGGGCTAGGCTACAATGAGCAGTTCTTC.

This clonotype was seen at least ten times. The chain links TRBV5-1 to TRBJ2-2; possibly TRBD2 for D (6 bases). Germline V gives CDR1 SGHRS, CDR2 YFSETQ. The germline V and J ends were trimmed by 7 bases and 1 base, with 11 bases remaining between them. This CDR3 region has 14 residues. The CDR3 is CASELEGNTGELFF. The CDR3 coding sequence is TGCGCCAGCGAGTTGGAGGGGAACACCGGGGAGCTGTTTTTT.

On this clonotype itself: One base away lies a much larger clone, so this may be a sequencing read error. The chain carries TRBV7-8 and TRBJ2-1, with D possibly matching TRBD2 (7 bases). This CDR3 has 15 amino acids. Germline loops: CDR1 SGHVS, CDR2 FQNEAQ. The DNA for the CDR3 is TGTGTCAGCAGCTTAGGGCGGGGGCCCTACAATGAGCAGTTCTTC. Translated, it gives CVSSLGRGPYNEQFF.

This clonotype was counted many times. The gene calls are TRBV18 and TRBJ1-2; possible D gene TRBD1, 6 bases. Trimming left V 2 bases short and J 4 bases short, with 14 bases between. The CDR3 runs to 15 residues. The V gene's germline CDR1 is KGHSH and CDR2 LQKENI. CDR3 protein: CASSPTRGQLYGYTF. CDR3 DNA sequence: TGTGCCAGCTCACCAACTAGAGGACAGCTCTATGGCTACACCTTC.

This chain's CDR3 is CASSVTGQGITDTQYF. The CDR3 nucleotides read TGTGCCAGCAGCGTGACGGGACAGGGTATCACAGATACGCAGTATTTT. The chain is built from TRBV5-4 and TRBJ2-3, with TRBD1 matching 9 bases. There are 16 residues in the CDR3. The V gene end was trimmed by 4 bases and the J gene end by 2 bases; junction bases not matched to a gene: 8. In germline, CDR1 is SGHNT, CDR2 YYREEE (reference sequence).

This chain connects TRBV20-1 to TRBJ1-5; D not certain. Germline loops: CDR1 DFQATT, CDR2 SNEGSKA (reference sequence). The V and J ends lost 3 bases and 2 bases respectively, with 11 bases between them. CDR3 length: 14 amino acids. The CDR3 sequence is CSASRGSGNQPQHF. CDR3 DNA: TGCAGTGCTAGCCGGGGATCGGGCAATCAGCCCCAGCATTTT.

The chain couples TRBV21-1 to TRBJ1-2. TRBV21-1 counts as a pseudogene. The CDR3 sequence is 12 residues long. This chain's CDR3 is CASSKAFYGYTF. The CDR3 coding sequence is TGTGCCAGCAGCAAAGCCTTCTATGGCTACACCTTC.

In its sample, this clonotype was seen a few times. The rearrangement joins TRBV28 to TRBJ2-2; 7 positions agree with TRBD2. This CDR3 comprises 16 residues. V lost 3 bases and J lost 3; bases outside the gene matches: 7. CDR1 and CDR2 (germline): MDHEN, SYDVKM. CDR3 residues: CASSLRERFDTGELFF. As DNA, the CDR3 is TGTGCCAGCAGTTTGCGGGAGCGTTTCGACACCGGGGAGCTGTTTTTT.

The chain uses TRBV5-1 and TRBJ2-1; 10 bases map to TRBD2. Germline CDR1 SGHRS, CDR2 YFSETQ. The CDR3 is 15 amino acids. The V segment lost 4 bases and the J segment 3 bases; nucleotides outside the gene matches: 4. The CDR3 region is CASSPIAGGYNEQFF. CDR3 DNA sequence: TGCGCCAGCAGCCCTATAGCGGGGGGCTACAATGAGCAGTTCTTC.

This clonotype has only a few counts. The chain employs TRBV6-5 and TRBJ1-5; perhaps TRBD1 as D (6 bases). Trimming pared 2 bases from V and 6 bases from J, leaving 11 bases between. CDR3 length: 14 amino acids. Germline V lookup: CDR1 MNHEY, CDR2 SVGAGI. This CDR3 is CASSYVIGGQPQHF. CDR3 nucleotides: TGTGCCAGCAGTTACGTTATAGGGGGTCAGCCCCAGCATTTT.

This clonotype was detected a few times. The rearrangement links TRBV5-1 to TRBJ2-1; D is possibly TRBD1 (6 bases). Germline V lookup: CDR1 SGHRS, CDR2 YFSETQ. The V and J ends lost 0 bases and 4 bases respectively, with 11 bases between them. The CDR3 is made up of 15 amino acids. CDR3 nucleotide sequence: TGCGCCAGCAGCTTGGTTGGGACACCATACAATGAGCAGTTCTTC. It encodes CASSLVGTPYNEQFF.

This clonotype was counted a few times. V is TRBV7-3 and J is TRBJ2-2; D may be TRBD1 (5 bases). V was clipped by 6 bases and J by 7 bases, with 18 bases between them. The CDR3 covers 15 residues. Germline V gene sequence: CDR1 SGHTA, CDR2 FQGTGA. DNA of the CDR3: TGTGCCAGCAGGCCCAGGGCCGCCCAAATCGGGGAGCTGTTTTTT. It is translated as CASRPRAAQIGELFF.

This clonotype was seen a few times. J is TRBJ1-3 and V is TRBV5-8; possible D gene TRBD1, 6 bases. V was clipped by 5 bases and J by 0 bases, with 15 bases between them. Germline V gene sequence: CDR1 SGHTS, CDR2 YDEGEE. This CDR3 contains 16 residues. CDR3 sequence (DNA): TGTGCCAGCAGAACCCGTCGACAGGACTCTGGAAACACCATATATTTT. Its translation: CASRTRRQDSGNTIYF.

This sequence joins TRBV24-1 and TRBJ2-1, with D possibly TRBD2 on 6 matching bases. The CDR3 has 15 residues. V gave up 3 bases and J gave up 8 bases, with 16 bases separating them. Germline V gene data show CDR1 as KGHDR and CDR2 as SFDVKD. The CDR3 protein is CATSDARAGRDEQFF. The DNA of the CDR3 is TGTGCCACCAGTGATGCTAGAGCGGGCCGGGATGAGCAGTTCTTC.

As to this clonotype: Sequence at one end of the junction differs from germline and may be a read error. The chain carries TRBV15 and TRBJ1-2; D is possibly TRBD1 (5 bases). The CDR3 sequence is 12 residues long. Germline-derived CDR1 and CDR2 are LNHNV and YYDKDF (reference sequence). This CDR3 is CATSRDQGSREF. DNA of the CDR3: TGTGCCACCAGCAGAGATCAGGGCTCCAGGGAATTC.

The rearrangement links TRBV7-2 to TRBJ1-6; D gene uncertain. Germline CDR1 SGHTA, CDR2 FQGNSA. The CDR3 runs to 13 residues. The ends were cut back, 3 bases at V and 7 bases at J, with 7 bases in the middle. The CDR3 bases are TGTGCCAGCAGCTTGTCCGGGAATTCACCCCTCCACTTT. Translating it yields CASSLSGNSPLHF.

In its sample, this clonotype was seen a few times. The chain joins TRBV6-5 to TRBJ1-2; maybe TRBD1 (5 bases). Trimming removed 2 bases at V and 6 bases at J, with 10 bases between. Germline loops: CDR1 MNHEY, CDR2 SVGAGI. The CDR3 loop spans 13 amino acids. Here the CDR3 reads CASSYGGSDGYTF. DNA of the CDR3: TGTGCCAGCAGTTACGGGGGGTCGGATGGCTACACCTTC.

This clonotype was seen a few times. The gene calls are TRBV18 and TRBJ2-4, with D perhaps matching TRBD1 or TRBD2 (6 bases each). Trimming removed 1 base at V and 4 bases at J, with 11 bases between. Germline CDR1 and CDR2: KGHSH and LQKENI. This CDR3 is 15 amino acids long. The CDR3 region has the DNA TGTGCCAGCTCACCACATCGGGGGCCAAAAAACATTCAGTACTTC. It specifies CASSPHRGPKNIQYF.

Only a few counts were recorded for this clonotype. The V and J genes are TRBV5-1 and TRBJ2-7; 8 nucleotides agree with TRBD1. The CDR3 is 15 amino acids. J lost 7 bases, V lost 4 bases, and 13 bases had no gene match. CDR1 and CDR2 from the germline V gene are SGHRS and YFSETQ. In DNA, the CDR3 is TGCGCCAGCAGCCTAGGACAGGGCCAGGTCCAAGAGCAGTACTTC. Protein sequence: CASSLGQGQVQEQYF.